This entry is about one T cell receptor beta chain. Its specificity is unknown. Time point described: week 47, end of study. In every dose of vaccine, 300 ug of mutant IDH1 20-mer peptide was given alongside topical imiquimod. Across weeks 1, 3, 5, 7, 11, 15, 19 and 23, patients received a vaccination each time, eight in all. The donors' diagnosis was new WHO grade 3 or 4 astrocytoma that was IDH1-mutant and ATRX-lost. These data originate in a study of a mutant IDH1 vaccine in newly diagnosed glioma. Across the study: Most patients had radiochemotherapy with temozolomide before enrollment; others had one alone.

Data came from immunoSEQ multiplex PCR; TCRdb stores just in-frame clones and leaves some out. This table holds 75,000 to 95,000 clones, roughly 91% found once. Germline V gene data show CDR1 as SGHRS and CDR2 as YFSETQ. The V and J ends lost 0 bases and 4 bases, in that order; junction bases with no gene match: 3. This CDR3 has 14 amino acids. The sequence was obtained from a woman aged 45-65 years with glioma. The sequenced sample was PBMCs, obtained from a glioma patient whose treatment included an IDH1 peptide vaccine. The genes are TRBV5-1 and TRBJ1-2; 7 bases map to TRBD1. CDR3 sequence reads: CASSLEGTAYGYTF. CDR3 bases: TGCGCCAGCAGCTTGGAGGGGACAGCCTATGGCTACACCTTC.